This T cell receptor beta chain was obtained from a study of breast tumors, draining lymph nodes, adjacent tissues. This clonotype was found many times. Antigen specificity is unknown. The lymph nodes were axillary draining lymph nodes from breast cancer patients. Germline V gene sequence: CDR1 WNHNN, CDR2 SYGVQD (reference sequence). V was clipped by 0 bases and J by 6 bases; unmatched bases: 2. This CDR3 is built from 15 residues. TCRdb processed the multiplex PCR reads anew with MiXCR; each CDR3 protein has one entry. Among roughly 260,000 distinct CDR3 sequences listed, around 30% were seen once. The study, taken as a whole, reports: Luminal-like breast cancer showed significantly greater tumor-nontumor repertoire similarity than basal-like breast cancer did. Tumor TCR diversity was below lymph nodes but above nontumor tissue.

The receptor comes from a female donor with breast cancer. Some clones in this sample may be carry-over from other donors' samples. The V call is TRBV10-1, the J call TRBJ2-5, with 12 nucleotides matching TRBD1. Material for sequencing was axillary lymph node tissue. The CDR3 spells CASSESGQGAKTQYF. The CDR3 DNA is TGCGCCAGCAGTGAGTCGGGACAGGGGGCAAAGACCCAGTACTTC.